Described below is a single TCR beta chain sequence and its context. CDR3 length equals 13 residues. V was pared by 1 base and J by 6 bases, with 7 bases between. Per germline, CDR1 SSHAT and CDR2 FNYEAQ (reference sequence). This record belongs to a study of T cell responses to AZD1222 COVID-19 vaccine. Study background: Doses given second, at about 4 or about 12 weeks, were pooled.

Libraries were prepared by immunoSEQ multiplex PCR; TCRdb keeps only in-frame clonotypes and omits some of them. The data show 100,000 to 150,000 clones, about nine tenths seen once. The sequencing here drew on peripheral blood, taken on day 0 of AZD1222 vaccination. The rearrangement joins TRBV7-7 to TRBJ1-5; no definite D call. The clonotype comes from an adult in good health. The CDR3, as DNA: TGTGCCAGCAGCTTAGAACCCGGTCAGCCCCAGCATTTT. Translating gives CASSLEPGQPQHF.